The next 19 T cell receptor beta chains were all read from a single sample in a study of blood T cell repertoires in COVID-19. The data were produced by immunoSEQ multiplex PCR, yet TCRdb's version contains in-frame clones alone and is incomplete. The sample has about 430,000 clones, 70% to 90% seen once; the top ten hold less than 1.5%. Material for sequencing was PBMCs or T cells enriched from blood (not recorded which). The receptors shown here come from a woman younger than 30 who had been exposed to COVID-19.

On this clone itself: This sample also contains other DNA sequences that code for the same CDR3. This chain connects TRBV3-1 (or the pseudogene TRBV3-2) to TRBJ1-2; no firm D call. CDR1 and CDR2 (germline): LGHDT, YNNKEL (reference sequence). Trimming shortened V by 1 base and J by 0 bases, and 6 bases separated the two germline ends. CDR3 length equals 14 residues. This CDR3 is CASSQGTANYGYTF. The DNA for the CDR3 is TGTGCCAGCAGCCAAGGAACGGCTAACTATGGCTACACCTTC.

The rearrangement links TRBV7-2 to TRBJ2-5, with 9 nucleotides matching TRBD2. The germline V gene encodes CDR1 SGHTA and CDR2 FQGNSA. The CDR3 runs to 15 residues. J lost 5 bases, V lost 2 bases, and 6 bases had no gene match. CDR3 in amino acids: CASSLSPSGMETQYF. Here the CDR3 DNA reads TGTGCCAGCAGCTTATCCCCTAGCGGGATGGAGACCCAGTACTTC.

This sequence joins TRBV4-1 and TRBJ2-3; TRBD2 aligns across 12 bases. Germline CDR1 reads MGHRA; CDR2 reads YSYEKL. J lost 5 bases, V lost 0 bases, and 6 bases had no gene match. This CDR3 contains 17 residues. Here the CDR3 reads CASSQDGPSGGGDTQYF. In DNA, the CDR3 is TGCGCCAGCAGCCAAGACGGTCCTAGCGGGGGGGGAGATACGCAGTATTTT.

The J gene is TRBJ2-2, the V gene TRBV6-5; 7 bases fit TRBD2. This CDR3 contains 14 residues. Germline V gives CDR1 MNHEY, CDR2 SVGAGI. The trim removed 2 bases at V and 6 bases at J, leaving 3 bases unmatched. CDR3 in amino acids: CASSYGGDPGELFF. The CDR3 DNA follows: TGTGCCAGCAGTTACGGGGGGGACCCCGGGGAGCTGTTTTTT.

J is TRBJ1-1 and V is TRBV7-9; D perhaps matches TRBD1 (5 bases). Germline V gene lookup returns CDR1 SEHNR and CDR2 FQNEAQ (reference sequence). The CDR3 covers 13 residues. Deletions cut 1 base from V and 7 bases from J, with 10 bases between. CDR3 nucleotide sequence: TGTGCCAGCAGCTTAGAGGGGCGCGGTGAAGCTTTCTTT. This codes for CASSLEGRGEAFF. The variable domain in full, with the rest retrieved from reference TRBV7-9 and TRBJ1-1, is DTGVSQNPRHKITKRGQNVTFRCDPISEHNRLYWYRQTLGQGPEFLTYFQNEAQLEKSRLLSDRFSAERPKGSFSTLEIQRTEQGDSAMYLCASSLEGRGEAFFGQGTRLTVV.

CDR3 residues: CASSLQTGTNSPLHF. The CDR3 DNA reads as TGTGCCAGCTCACTCCAGACAGGCACTAATTCACCCCTCCACTTT. The V gene is TRBV18, the J gene TRBJ1-6; possible D gene TRBD1, 6 bases. The CDR3 covers 15 residues. Trimming pared 4 bases from V and 6 bases from J, leaving 13 bases between. Germline CDR1 is KGHSH and CDR2 is LQKENI.

The chain combines TRBV6-5 with TRBJ1-4; 7 nucleotides match TRBD1. The germline V gene has CDR1 MNHEY and CDR2 SVGAGI. Germline trimming cut 6 bases from V and 8 bases from J; bases unmatched to any gene: 9. CDR3 length equals 14 residues. This chain's CDR3 is CASRRTGVGEKLFF. CDR3 DNA: TGTGCCAGCAGGCGGACAGGCGTAGGGGAAAAACTGTTTTTT.

The J gene is TRBJ2-7, the V gene TRBV27; TRBD1 aligns across 8 bases. V shed 9 bases and J 4 bases; nucleotides not matched to a gene: 8. Germline CDR1 reads MNHEY; CDR2 reads SMNVEV (reference sequence). The CDR3 contains 13 residues. CDR3 loop: CASFARGLYEQYF. Here the CDR3 DNA reads TGTGCCAGTTTTGCCAGGGGGCTATACGAGCAGTACTTC.

CDR3 coding DNA: TGTGCCAGCAAATCACAGGGAGGGGGCTACACCTTC. As protein: CASKSQGGGYTF. The genes are TRBV6-5 and TRBJ1-2; D is perhaps TRBD1 (6 bases). Germline V gene lookup returns CDR1 MNHEY and CDR2 SVGAGI. Trimming pared 7 bases from V and 8 bases from J, leaving 14 bases between. The CDR3 covers 12 residues.

The chain joins TRBV11-2 to TRBJ1-2; maybe TRBD1 (6 bases). Germline V gene lookup returns CDR1 SGHAT and CDR2 FQNNGV. This CDR3 is 13 amino acids long. Trimming stripped 4 bases from V and 8 bases from J, with 14 bases between. The DNA of the CDR3 is TGTGCCAGCAGCTCCGCCTACAGGGTCGGCTACACCTTC. Residues: CASSSAYRVGYTF.

This chain links TRBV6-5 with TRBJ2-7, with D maybe TRBD2 (6 bases). The germline CDR1 and CDR2 sequences are MNHEY and SVGAGI. CDR3 length: 16 amino acids. Trimming stripped 0 bases from V and 2 bases from J, with 14 bases between. The CDR3 sequence: CASSYSRDFPTYEQYF. In DNA, the CDR3 is TGTGCCAGCAGTTACTCCAGGGACTTCCCAACCTACGAGCAGTACTTC.

This clone was counted only a few times. The rearrangement joins TRBV5-5 to TRBJ2-7; D is possibly TRBD1 (6 bases). V was clipped by 0 bases and J by 1 base, with 8 bases between them. This CDR3 region has 14 residues. Germline V gene lookup returns CDR1 SGHKS and CDR2 YYEKEE (reference sequence). CDR3: CASSLGDKSYEQYF. CDR3 DNA: TGTGCCAGCAGCTTGGGGGACAAATCCTACGAGCAGTACTTC.

J is TRBJ2-7 and V is TRBV19; 10 positions agree with TRBD1. There are 15 residues in the CDR3. Per germline, CDR1 LNHDA and CDR2 SQIVND (reference sequence). With V trimmed by 3 bases and J by 2 bases, 4 bases remained unmatched. Written as DNA, the CDR3 is TGTGCCAGTAGTATGGCCGGACAGGGGGCCTACGAGCAGTACTTC. Translated, it gives CASSMAGQGAYEQYF. Looking up the rest from reference TRBV19 and TRBJ2-7 gives the full variable domain: DGGITQSPKYLFRKEGQNVTLSCEQNLNHDAMYWYRQDPGQGLRLIYYSQIVNDFQKGDIAEGYSVSREKKESFPLTVTSAQKNPTAFYLCASSMAGQGAYEQYFGPGTRLTVT.

The genes are TRBV5-1 and TRBJ2-5; 10 bases align to TRBD2. This CDR3 is 14 amino acids long. V was pared by 4 bases and J by 4 bases, with 4 bases of the junction left unmatched. Germline CDR1 SGHRS, CDR2 YFSETQ. The CDR3, as DNA: TGCGCCAGCAGCATAGGACTAGCGGTAGAGACCCAGTACTTC. As protein: CASSIGLAVETQYF. The full variable domain, completed using reference TRBV5-1 and TRBJ2-5, is KAGVTQTPRYLIKTRGQQVTLSCSPISGHRSVSWYQQTPGQGLQFLFEYFSETQRNKGNFPGRFSGRQFSNSRSEMNVSTLELGDSALYLCASSIGLAVETQYFGPGTRLLVL.

The CDR3 is CSVLITNYGYTF. In nucleotides, the CDR3 is TGCAGCGTTTTAATAACTAACTATGGCTACACCTTC. The chain employs TRBV29-1 and TRBJ1-2; D is undetermined. The CDR3 extends over 12 amino acids. V was cut by 5 bases and J by 0 bases, with 7 bases left in between. Germline CDR1 is SQVTM and CDR2 is ANQGSEA.

With respect to this clone: The identical CDR3 is also encoded by other nucleotide sequences in the sample. The chain links TRBV28 to TRBJ2-7; D might be TRBD1 (5 bases). Germline assignment: CDR1 MDHEN and CDR2 SYDVKM. Trimming removed 6 bases at V and 1 base at J, with 10 bases between. This CDR3 has 13 amino acids. CDR3 in amino acids: CASSLTGSYEQYF. Here the CDR3 DNA reads TGTGCCAGCAGCCTAACAGGATCCTACGAGCAGTACTTC.

In its sample, this clone was seen once. V gene TRBV7-3 combines with J gene TRBJ2-5; maybe TRBD2 (5 bases). In germline, CDR1 is SGHTA, CDR2 FQGTGA. The length of the CDR3 is 16 residues. Trimming stripped 5 bases from V and 4 bases from J, with 20 bases between. For the CDR3, the DNA is TGTGCCAGCAGCACTACCCGAGTAGCCGAGGGAGAGACCCAGTACTTC. Translated: CASSTTRVAEGETQYF.

V and J are TRBV3-1 (or the pseudogene TRBV3-2) and TRBJ1-2; D unclear. The CDR3 spans 15 residues. From germline, CDR1 is LGHDT and CDR2 YNNKEL (reference sequence). V was shortened by 0 bases and J by 4 bases, with 12 bases between the two germline ends. CDR3: CASSQDSQGLYGYTF. In nucleotides, the CDR3 is TGTGCCAGCAGCCAAGATAGCCAAGGCCTCTATGGCTACACCTTC.

The chain carries TRBV11-2 and TRBJ2-3, with D possibly TRBD2 on 7 matching bases. V lost 6 bases and J 0 bases, leaving 13 bases between the germline ends. Germline-derived CDR1 and CDR2 are SGHAT and FQNNGV. The CDR3 has 15 amino acids. The CDR3 protein is CASSTRGLSTDTQYF. CDR3 coding DNA: TGTGCCAGCAGTACCAGGGGACTAAGCACAGATACGCAGTATTTT.